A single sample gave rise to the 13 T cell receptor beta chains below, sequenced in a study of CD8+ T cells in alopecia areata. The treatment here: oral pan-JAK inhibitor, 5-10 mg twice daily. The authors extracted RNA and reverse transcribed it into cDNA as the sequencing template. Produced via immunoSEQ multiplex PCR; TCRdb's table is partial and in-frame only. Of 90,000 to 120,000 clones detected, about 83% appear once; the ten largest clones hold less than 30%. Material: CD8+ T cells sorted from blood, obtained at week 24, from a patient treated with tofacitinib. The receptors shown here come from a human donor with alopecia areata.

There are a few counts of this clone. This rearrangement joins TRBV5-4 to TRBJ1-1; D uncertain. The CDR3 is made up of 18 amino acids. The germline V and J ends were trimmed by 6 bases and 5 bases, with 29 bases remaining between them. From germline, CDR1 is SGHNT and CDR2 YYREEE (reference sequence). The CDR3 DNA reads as TGTGCCAGCACCCTTGACGGTTTAGCGGCCACCGCGGGGACTGAAGCTTTCTTT. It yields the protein CASTLDGLAATAGTEAFF. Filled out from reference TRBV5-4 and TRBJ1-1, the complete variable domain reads ETGVTQSPTHLIKTRGQQVTLRCSSQSGHNTVSWYQQALGQGPQFIFQYYREEENGRGNFPPRFSGLQFPNYSSELNVNALELDDSALYLCASTLDGLAATAGTEAFFGQGTRLTVV.

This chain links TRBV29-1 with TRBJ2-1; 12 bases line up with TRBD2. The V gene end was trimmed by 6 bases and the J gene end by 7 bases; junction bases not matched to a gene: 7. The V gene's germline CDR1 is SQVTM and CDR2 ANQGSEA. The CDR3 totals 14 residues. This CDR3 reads CSVPTSGGHNEQFF. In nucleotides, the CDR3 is TGCAGCGTGCCGACTAGCGGGGGCCATAATGAGCAGTTCTTC.

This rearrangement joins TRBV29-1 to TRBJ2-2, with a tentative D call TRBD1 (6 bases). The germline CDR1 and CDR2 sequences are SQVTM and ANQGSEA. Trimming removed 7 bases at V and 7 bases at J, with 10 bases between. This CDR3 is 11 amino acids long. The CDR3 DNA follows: TGCAGCGGGGAAGGGGGCGGGGAGCTGTTTTTT. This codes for CSGEGGGELFF.

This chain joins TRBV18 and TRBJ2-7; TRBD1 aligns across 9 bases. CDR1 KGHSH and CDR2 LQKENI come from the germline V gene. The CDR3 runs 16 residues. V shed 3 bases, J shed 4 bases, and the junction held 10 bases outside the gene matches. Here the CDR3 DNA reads TGTGCCAGCTCACCTCCCGGGACAGGGAGGGTTTACGAGCAGTACTTC. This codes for CASSPPGTGRVYEQYF. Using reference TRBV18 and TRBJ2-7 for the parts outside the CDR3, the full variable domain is NAGVMQNPRHLVRRRGQEARLRCSPMKGHSHVYWYRQLPEEGLKFMVYLQKENIIDESGMPKERFSAEFPKEGPSILRIQQVVRGDSAAYFCASSPPGTGRVYEQYFGPGTRLTVT.

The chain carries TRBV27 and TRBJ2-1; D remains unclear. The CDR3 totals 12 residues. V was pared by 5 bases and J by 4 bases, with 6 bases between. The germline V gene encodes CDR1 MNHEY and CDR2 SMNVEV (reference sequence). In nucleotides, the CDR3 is TGTGCCAGCAGTCCCGGATACAATGAGCAGTTCTTC. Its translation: CASSPGYNEQFF.

The CDR3 sequence is CAISEMGYGYTF. CDR3 DNA: TGTGCCATCAGTGAAATGGGCTATGGCTACACCTTC. V usage is TRBV10-3 and J usage is TRBJ1-2; D gene unclear. This CDR3 has 12 amino acids. Per germline, CDR1 ENHRY and CDR2 SYGVKD. The ends were cut back, 3 bases at V and 4 bases at J, with 6 bases in the middle.

The DNA for the CDR3 is TGTGCCAGCAGTTGGGGATCACCGCTAGTCACCGGGGAGCTGTTTTTT. Translating it yields CASSWGSPLVTGELFF. The chain recombines TRBV6-5 with TRBJ2-2; D uncertain. Germline CDR1 is MNHEY and CDR2 is SVGAGI. This CDR3 contains 16 residues. Trimming pared 4 bases from V and 4 bases from J, leaving 16 bases between.

The CDR3 region is CASSQGLDRANSPLHF. CDR3 nucleotide sequence: TGCGCCAGCAGCCAAGGGTTGGACAGGGCTAATTCACCCCTCCACTTT. The rearrangement uses TRBV4-3 and TRBJ1-6, with TRBD1 matching over 8 bases. Germline values: CDR1 LGHNA, CDR2 YSLEER. Trimming removed 1 base from V and 6 bases from J; junction bases left unmatched: 5. CDR3 length: 16 residues.

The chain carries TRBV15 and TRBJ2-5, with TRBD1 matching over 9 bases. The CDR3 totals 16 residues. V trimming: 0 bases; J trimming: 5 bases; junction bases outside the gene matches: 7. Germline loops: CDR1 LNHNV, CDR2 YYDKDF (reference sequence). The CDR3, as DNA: TGTGCCACCAGCAGAGAAAGGACAGGGGTGGTGGAGACCCAGTACTTC. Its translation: CATSRERTGVVETQYF.

The CDR3 sequence is CATFRGEEQYF. Here the CDR3 DNA reads TGTGCCACGTTCAGGGGTGAAGAGCAGTACTTC. The chain uses TRBV6-5 and TRBJ2-7, with D possibly TRBD1 on 6 matching bases. The CDR3 sequence is 11 residues long. Trimming left V 10 bases short and J 7 bases short, with 14 bases between. Germline CDR1 reads MNHEY; CDR2 reads SVGAGI.

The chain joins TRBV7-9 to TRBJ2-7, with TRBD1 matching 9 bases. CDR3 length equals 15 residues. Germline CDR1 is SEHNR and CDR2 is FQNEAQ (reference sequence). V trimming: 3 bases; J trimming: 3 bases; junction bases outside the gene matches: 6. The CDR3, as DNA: TGTGCCAGCAGCTTCGCGGGACAGGGTAGCTACGAGCAGTACTTC. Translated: CASSFAGQGSYEQYF. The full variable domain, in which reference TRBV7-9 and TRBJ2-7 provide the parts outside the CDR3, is DTGVSQNPRHKITKRGQNVTFRCDPISEHNRLYWYRQTLGQGPEFLTYFQNEAQLEKSRLLSDRFSAERPKGSFSTLEIQRTEQGDSAMYLCASSFAGQGSYEQYFGPGTRLTVT.

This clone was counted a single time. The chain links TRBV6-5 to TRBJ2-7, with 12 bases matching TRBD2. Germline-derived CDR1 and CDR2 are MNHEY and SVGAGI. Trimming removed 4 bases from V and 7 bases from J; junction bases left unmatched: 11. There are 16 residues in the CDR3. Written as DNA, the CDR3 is TGTGCCAGCAGTTCCAATCGACTAGCGGGGGAGTTTGAGCAGTACTTC. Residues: CASSSNRLAGEFEQYF.

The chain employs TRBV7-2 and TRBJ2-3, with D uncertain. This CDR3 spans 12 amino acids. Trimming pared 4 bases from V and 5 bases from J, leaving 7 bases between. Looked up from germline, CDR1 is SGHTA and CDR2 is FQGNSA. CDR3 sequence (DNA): TGTGCCAGCAGCTCTTTCCGAGATACGCAGTATTTT. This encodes CASSSFRDTQYF.